A selection of T cell receptor beta chains follows, all from one sample in a study of T cells in Graves' hyperthyroidism and ophthalmopathy. A single record per CDR3 protein comes from TCRdb applying MiXCR to the multiplex PCR reads. Of around 690,000 distinct CDR3 sequences listed, approximately 15% are singletons. Sequenced input: blood. The source of these receptors is a man aged 45-60 years with Graves' hyperthyroidism. Both conserved end residues are part of each CDR3. The order of the fields is CDR3 length, D gene, clone size, V gene, J gene, CDR3 protein, CDR3 DNA. The D gene is left open where the match is weak. Some rows mark clone size as missing; the rest say once, few, many or name a class of expanded clone.

cdr3_length: 11
d_call: .
clone_size: few
v_call: TRBV19
j_call: TRBJ2-7
cdr3_aa: CASGSAVGQYF
cdr3_nt: TGTGCCAGCGGGAGCGCGGTGGGGCAGTACTTC

cdr3_length: 15
d_call: .
clone_size: .
v_call: TRBV6-2/TRBV6-3
j_call: TRBJ2-7
cdr3_aa: CASREYRVPSYEQYF
cdr3_nt: TGTGCCAGCAGGGAGTACAGGGTGCCCTCCTACGAGCAGTACTTC

cdr3_length: 15
d_call: .
clone_size: many
v_call: TRBV18
j_call: TRBJ2-7
cdr3_aa: CASSPEAKSSYEQYF
cdr3_nt: TGTGCCAGCTCACCGGAGGCAAAGAGCTCCTACGAGCAGTACTTC

cdr3_length: 13
d_call: .
clone_size: many
v_call: TRBV7-2
j_call: TRBJ2-7
cdr3_aa: CASSLALSHEQYF
cdr3_nt: TGTGCCAGCAGCTTAGCACTTTCTCACGAGCAGTACTTC

cdr3_length: 15
d_call: .
clone_size: many
v_call: TRBV28
j_call: TRBJ2-7
cdr3_aa: CASSYSGSGTYEQYF
cdr3_nt: TGTGCCAGCAGTTACTCGGGGAGCGGAACCTACGAGCAGTACTTC

cdr3_length: 18
d_call: TRBD2
clone_size: many
v_call: TRBV6-2/TRBV6-3
j_call: TRBJ2-7
cdr3_aa: CASSSPPGLAGADREQYF
cdr3_nt: TGTGCCAGCAGTTCCCCGCCGGGACTAGCGGGGGCCGATCGGGAGCAGTACTTC

cdr3_length: 13
d_call: .
clone_size: .
v_call: TRBV19
j_call: TRBJ1-1
cdr3_aa: CASSIQAGNEAFF
cdr3_nt: TGTGCCAGTAGTATCCAGGCGGGAAATGAAGCTTTCTTT

cdr3_length: 15
d_call: .
clone_size: few
v_call: TRBV6-1
j_call: TRBJ1-5
cdr3_aa: CASKQQVLSNQPQHF
cdr3_nt: TGTGCCAGCAAGCAGCAGGTCCTGAGCAATCAGCCCCAGCATTTT

cdr3_length: 14
d_call: TRBD2
clone_size: many
v_call: TRBV7-2
j_call: TRBJ2-7
cdr3_aa: CASSLGTSPNEQYF
cdr3_nt: TGTGCCAGCAGCTTAGGGACTAGCCCCAACGAGCAGTACTTC

cdr3_length: 15
d_call: .
clone_size: many
v_call: TRBV6-1
j_call: TRBJ2-1
cdr3_aa: CASSEDGSSYNEQFF
cdr3_nt: TGTGCCAGCAGTGAGGACGGCAGCTCCTACAATGAGCAGTTCTTC

cdr3_length: 13
d_call: .
clone_size: few
v_call: TRBV28
j_call: TRBJ2-2
cdr3_aa: CASNDMNTGELFF
cdr3_nt: TGTGCCAGCAACGATATGAACACCGGGGAGCTGTTTTTT

cdr3_length: 14
d_call: .
clone_size: many
v_call: TRBV9
j_call: TRBJ2-5
cdr3_aa: CASSVVTDQETQYF
cdr3_nt: TGTGCCAGCAGCGTAGTAACGGACCAAGAGACCCAGTACTTC

cdr3_length: 16
d_call: .
clone_size: .
v_call: TRBV5-1
j_call: TRBJ1-1
cdr3_aa: CASSLRQGGGNTEAFF
cdr3_nt: TGCGCCAGCAGCTTGAGGCAGGGAGGGGGTAACACTGAAGCTTTCTTT

cdr3_length: 14
d_call: TRBD2
clone_size: .
v_call: TRBV20-1
j_call: TRBJ2-3
cdr3_aa: CSARSGGSTGTQYF
cdr3_nt: TGCAGTGCTCGAAGCGGGGGAAGCACAGGTACGCAGTATTTT

cdr3_length: 14
d_call: .
clone_size: .
v_call: TRBV5-1
j_call: TRBJ2-7
cdr3_aa: CASSRQGIEREQYF
cdr3_nt: TGCGCCAGCAGCCGCCAGGGGATTGAGCGAGAGCAGTACTTC

cdr3_length: 14
d_call: .
clone_size: many
v_call: TRBV7-9
j_call: TRBJ2-2
cdr3_aa: CASSFGRETGELFF
cdr3_nt: TGTGCCAGCAGCTTCGGCAGGGAAACCGGGGAGCTGTTTTTT

cdr3_length: 17
d_call: TRBD2
clone_size: many
v_call: TRBV14
j_call: TRBJ2-3
cdr3_aa: CASSQGWLAGSTDTQYF
cdr3_nt: TGTGCCAGCAGCCAGGGGTGGCTAGCGGGATCCACAGATACGCAGTATTTT

cdr3_length: 12
d_call: .
clone_size: once
v_call: TRBV28
j_call: TRBJ2-4
cdr3_aa: CASSFSPHIQYF
cdr3_nt: TGTGCCAGCAGTTTCTCACCCCACATTCAGTACTTC

cdr3_length: 15
d_call: TRBD1
clone_size: .
v_call: TRBV29-1
j_call: TRBJ1-1
cdr3_aa: CSVTSQDRVGTEAFF
cdr3_nt: TGCAGCGTTACTTCTCAGGACAGGGTTGGCACTGAAGCTTTCTTT

cdr3_length: 16
d_call: .
clone_size: few
v_call: TRBV10-1
j_call: TRBJ2-3
cdr3_aa: CASSDADRSGTDTQYF
cdr3_nt: TGCGCCAGCAGTGATGCCGACAGGAGCGGCACAGATACGCAGTATTTT

cdr3_length: 13
d_call: .
clone_size: few
v_call: TRBV19
j_call: TRBJ1-5
cdr3_aa: CASSTQVHSPQHF
cdr3_nt: TGTGCCAGTAGTACCCAGGTGCATTCTCCCCAGCATTTT

cdr3_length: 17
d_call: TRBD2
clone_size: few
v_call: TRBV6-2/TRBV6-3
j_call: TRBJ2-2
cdr3_aa: CASKPGLAGGLVGELFF
cdr3_nt: TGTGCCAGCAAGCCGGGACTAGCGGGAGGCTTGGTCGGGGAGCTGTTTTTT

cdr3_length: 16
d_call: .
clone_size: .
v_call: TRBV7-3
j_call: TRBJ2-6
cdr3_aa: CASSPLPGSGANVLTF
cdr3_nt: TGTGCCAGCAGCCCTTTGCCGGGATCTGGGGCCAACGTCCTGACTTTC

cdr3_length: 13
d_call: .
clone_size: many
v_call: TRBV5-1
j_call: TRBJ1-1
cdr3_aa: CASTLEGGTEAFF
cdr3_nt: TGCGCCAGTACTCTTGAGGGTGGCACTGAAGCTTTCTTT

cdr3_length: 14
d_call: .
clone_size: .
v_call: TRBV4-1
j_call: TRBJ1-1
cdr3_aa: CATQRAPFGTEAFF
cdr3_nt: TGCGCCACCCAACGGGCCCCATTCGGGACTGAAGCTTTCTTT

cdr3_length: 15
d_call: .
clone_size: few
v_call: TRBV19
j_call: TRBJ1-5
cdr3_aa: CASVRGGYSNQPQHF
cdr3_nt: TGTGCCAGTGTCAGAGGCGGATATAGCAATCAGCCCCAGCATTTT

cdr3_length: 14
d_call: TRBD1
clone_size: many
v_call: TRBV18
j_call: TRBJ2-1
cdr3_aa: CASSLGTGSNEQFF
cdr3_nt: TGTGCCAGCTCACTCGGGACAGGGAGCAATGAGCAGTTCTTC

cdr3_length: 13
d_call: .
clone_size: many
v_call: TRBV11-2
j_call: TRBJ1-1
cdr3_aa: CASSSQGSTEAFF
cdr3_nt: TGTGCCAGCAGCTCCCAGGGGAGCACTGAAGCTTTCTTT

cdr3_length: 14
d_call: .
clone_size: .
v_call: TRBV24-1
j_call: TRBJ2-5
cdr3_aa: CATSAGQTQETQYF
cdr3_nt: TGTGCCACCAGTGCGGGACAAACGCAGGAGACCCAGTACTTC

cdr3_length: 13
d_call: .
clone_size: few
v_call: TRBV18
j_call: TRBJ1-2
cdr3_aa: CASSPPGAGGYTF
cdr3_nt: TGTGCCAGCTCACCACCGGGGGCGGGCGGCTACACCTTC

cdr3_length: 18
d_call: TRBD1
clone_size: few
v_call: TRBV5-1
j_call: TRBJ2-1
cdr3_aa: CASSFGGQGSRSYNEQFF
cdr3_nt: TGCGCCAGCAGCTTCGGGGGACAGGGGTCACGCTCCTACAATGAGCAGTTCTTC

cdr3_length: 17
d_call: TRBD1
clone_size: .
v_call: TRBV28
j_call: TRBJ1-5
cdr3_aa: CASSPGTGGWGNQPQHF
cdr3_nt: TGTGCCAGCAGTCCCGGGACAGGGGGTTGGGGCAATCAGCCCCAGCATTTT

cdr3_length: 16
d_call: .
clone_size: few
v_call: TRBV24-1
j_call: TRBJ2-2
cdr3_aa: CATSDSRAANTGELFF
cdr3_nt: TGTGCCACCAGTGATTCCCGGGCCGCGAACACCGGGGAGCTGTTTTTT

cdr3_length: 14
d_call: TRBD2
clone_size: many
v_call: TRBV12-3/TRBV12-4
j_call: TRBJ2-1
cdr3_aa: CASSPRLAPNEQFF
cdr3_nt: TGTGCCAGCAGTCCTCGACTAGCGCCGAATGAGCAGTTCTTC

cdr3_length: 15
d_call: .
clone_size: many
v_call: TRBV6-2/TRBV6-3
j_call: TRBJ1-5
cdr3_aa: CASSYGLWENQPQHF
cdr3_nt: TGTGCCAGCAGTTACGGTCTCTGGGAGAATCAGCCCCAGCATTTT

cdr3_length: 14
d_call: .
clone_size: .
v_call: TRBV7-2
j_call: TRBJ2-3
cdr3_aa: CASSLILGTDTQYF
cdr3_nt: TGTGCCAGCAGCTTAATTTTGGGCACAGATACGCAGTATTTT

cdr3_length: 14
d_call: .
clone_size: .
v_call: TRBV7-3
j_call: TRBJ2-3
cdr3_aa: CASSWDSSTDTQYF
cdr3_nt: TGTGCCAGCAGCTGGGACTCGAGCACAGATACGCAGTATTTT

cdr3_length: 15
d_call: .
clone_size: .
v_call: TRBV30
j_call: TRBJ2-7
cdr3_aa: CAWNPGGLKAYEQYF
cdr3_nt: TGTGCCTGGAATCCGGGCGGACTTAAGGCCTACGAGCAGTACTTC

cdr3_length: 15
d_call: TRBD2
clone_size: many
v_call: TRBV7-2
j_call: TRBJ2-7
cdr3_aa: CASSSTTTNAGAQYF
cdr3_nt: TGTGCCAGCAGCTCGACCACGACTAATGCGGGAGCGCAGTACTTC

cdr3_length: 19
d_call: TRBD2
clone_size: few
v_call: TRBV29-1
j_call: TRBJ2-3
cdr3_aa: CSVETEGLAGGFGTDTQYF
cdr3_nt: TGCAGCGTTGAGACGGAAGGACTAGCGGGAGGGTTTGGCACAGATACGCAGTATTTT

cdr3_length: 18
d_call: .
clone_size: many
v_call: TRBV12-3/TRBV12-4
j_call: TRBJ1-2
cdr3_aa: CASTSPPRTARPNYGYTF
cdr3_nt: TGTGCCAGCACCTCACCTCCCCGGACGGCGAGGCCTAACTATGGCTACACCTTC

cdr3_length: 14
d_call: .
clone_size: few
v_call: TRBV7-2
j_call: TRBJ2-7
cdr3_aa: CASTVPDVSYEQYF
cdr3_nt: TGTGCCAGCACGGTACCTGACGTCTCCTACGAGCAGTACTTC

cdr3_length: 16
d_call: .
clone_size: many
v_call: TRBV7-8
j_call: TRBJ2-7
cdr3_aa: CASSSPSRTATYEQYF
cdr3_nt: TGTGCCAGCAGCTCCCCCAGTAGAACAGCCACCTACGAGCAGTACTTC

cdr3_length: 11
d_call: .
clone_size: many
v_call: TRBV6-1
j_call: TRBJ1-1
cdr3_aa: CASIGDTEAFF
cdr3_nt: TGTGCCAGCATTGGGGACACTGAAGCTTTCTTT

cdr3_length: 17
d_call: .
clone_size: many
v_call: TRBV28
j_call: TRBJ2-5
cdr3_aa: CASSPTSGRRGTETQYF
cdr3_nt: TGTGCCAGCAGTCCAACCTCAGGGAGGAGGGGGACAGAGACCCAGTACTTC

cdr3_length: 13
d_call: .
clone_size: few
v_call: TRBV20-1
j_call: TRBJ1-5
cdr3_aa: CSARGGGGQPQHF
cdr3_nt: TGCAGTGCTAGAGGAGGGGGGGGTCAGCCCCAGCATTTT

cdr3_length: 16
d_call: .
clone_size: many
v_call: TRBV2
j_call: TRBJ2-2
cdr3_aa: CASSELQGLGTGELFF
cdr3_nt: TGTGCCAGCAGTGAACTGCAGGGTTTAGGCACCGGGGAGCTGTTTTTT